The T cell receptor (beta chain) described here comes from a study of T-cell memory formation after mild COVID-19. Germline V gene lookup returns CDR1 MNHEY and CDR2 SVGEGT. The CDR3 is made up of 12 amino acids. Deletions cut 11 bases from V and 14 bases from J, with 22 bases between. This clonotype was detected a few times. TCRdb reanalysed the 5' RACE reads using MiXCR and keeps one entry per CDR3 protein. Here the sample spans about 250,000 distinct CDR3 sequences, about a sixth being singletons. The chain combines TRBV6-2 or TRBV6-3 with TRBJ2-1; D may be TRBD1 (6 bases). The TCR sequence derives from a man younger than 35 who had mild COVID-19 (a few samples of this study predate the infection). Cell type and time point are not known. The source material was PBMCs or a T cell subset sorted from them (not recorded which). The CDR3 is CASGPSLRGKFF. CDR3 sequence (DNA): TGTGCCTCCGGACCTTCCCTCAGGGGCAAGTTCTTC.